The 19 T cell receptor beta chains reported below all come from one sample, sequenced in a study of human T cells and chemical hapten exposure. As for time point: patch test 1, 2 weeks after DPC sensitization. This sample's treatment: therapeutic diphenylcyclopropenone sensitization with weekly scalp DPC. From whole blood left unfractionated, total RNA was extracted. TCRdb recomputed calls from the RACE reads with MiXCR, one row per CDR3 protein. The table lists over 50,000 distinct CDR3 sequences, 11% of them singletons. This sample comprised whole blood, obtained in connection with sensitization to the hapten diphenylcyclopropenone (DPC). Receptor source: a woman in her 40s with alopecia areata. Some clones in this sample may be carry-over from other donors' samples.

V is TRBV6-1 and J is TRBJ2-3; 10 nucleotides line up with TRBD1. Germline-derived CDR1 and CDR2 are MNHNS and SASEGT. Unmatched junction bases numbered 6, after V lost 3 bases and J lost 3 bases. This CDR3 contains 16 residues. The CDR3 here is CASSDRDRGGTDTQYF. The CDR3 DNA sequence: TGTGCCAGCAGTGACCGGGACAGGGGAGGGACAGATACGCAGTATTTT.

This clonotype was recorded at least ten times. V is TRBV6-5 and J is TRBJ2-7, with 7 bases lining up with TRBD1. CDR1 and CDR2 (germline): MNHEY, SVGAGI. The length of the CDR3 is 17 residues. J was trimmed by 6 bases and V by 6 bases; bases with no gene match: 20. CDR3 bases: TGTGCCAGCAGCCAGCGATCATTAGGGGGCGCGACCTCCGAGCAGTACTTC. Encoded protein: CASSQRSLGGATSEQYF.

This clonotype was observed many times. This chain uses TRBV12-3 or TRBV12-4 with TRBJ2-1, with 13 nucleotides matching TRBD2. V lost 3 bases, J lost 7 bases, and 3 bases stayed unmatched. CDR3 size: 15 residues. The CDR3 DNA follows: TGTGCCAGCAGTTTTACTAGCGGGAGGGTTAATGAGCAGTTCTTC. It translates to CASSFTSGRVNEQFF.

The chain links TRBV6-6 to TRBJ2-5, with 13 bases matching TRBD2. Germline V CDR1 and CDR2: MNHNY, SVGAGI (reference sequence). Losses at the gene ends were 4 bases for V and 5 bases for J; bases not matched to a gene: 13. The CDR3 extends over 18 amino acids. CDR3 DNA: TGTGCCAGCAGTTCTCACCACTTACTAGCGGGGGGGCCGGAGACCCAGTACTTC. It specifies CASSSHHLLAGGPETQYF.

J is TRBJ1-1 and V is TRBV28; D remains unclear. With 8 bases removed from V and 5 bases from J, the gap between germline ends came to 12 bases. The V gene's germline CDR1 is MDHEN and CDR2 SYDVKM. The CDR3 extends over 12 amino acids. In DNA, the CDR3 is TGTGCCAGCGCAGGATTAAAAACTGAAGCTTTCTTT. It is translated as CASAGLKTEAFF.

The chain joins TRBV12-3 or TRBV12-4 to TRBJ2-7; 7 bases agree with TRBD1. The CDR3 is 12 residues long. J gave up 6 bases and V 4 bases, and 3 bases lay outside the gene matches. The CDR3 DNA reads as TGTGCCAGCAGTTCGACAGGGATCGAGCAGTACTTC. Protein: CASSSTGIEQYF.

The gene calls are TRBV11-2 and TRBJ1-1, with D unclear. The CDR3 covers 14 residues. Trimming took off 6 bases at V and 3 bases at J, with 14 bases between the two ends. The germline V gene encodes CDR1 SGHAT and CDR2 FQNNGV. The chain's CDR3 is CASSRDLAHTEAFF. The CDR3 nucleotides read TGTGCCAGCAGTCGAGACCTAGCACACACTGAAGCTTTCTTT.

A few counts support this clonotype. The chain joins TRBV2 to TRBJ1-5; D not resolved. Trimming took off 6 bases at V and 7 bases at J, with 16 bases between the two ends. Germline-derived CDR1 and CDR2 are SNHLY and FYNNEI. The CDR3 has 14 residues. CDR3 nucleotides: TGTGCCAGCAGGGTTGGCGGATTCGGGCAGCCCCAGCATTTT. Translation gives CASRVGGFGQPQHF.

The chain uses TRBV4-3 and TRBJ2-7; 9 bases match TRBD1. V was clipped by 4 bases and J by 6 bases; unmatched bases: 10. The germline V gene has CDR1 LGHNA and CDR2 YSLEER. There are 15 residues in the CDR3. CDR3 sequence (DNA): TGCGCCAGCAGCCCAGGCACGACAGGGGGGCGCGAGCAGTACTTC. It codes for CASSPGTTGGREQYF.

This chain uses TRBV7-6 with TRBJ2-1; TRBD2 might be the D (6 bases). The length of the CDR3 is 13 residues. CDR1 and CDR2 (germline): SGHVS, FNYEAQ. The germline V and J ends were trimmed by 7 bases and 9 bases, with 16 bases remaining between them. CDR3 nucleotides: TGTGCCAGCACCCCAAGTAGGGGACTTGAGCAGTTCTTC. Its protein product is CASTPSRGLEQFF.

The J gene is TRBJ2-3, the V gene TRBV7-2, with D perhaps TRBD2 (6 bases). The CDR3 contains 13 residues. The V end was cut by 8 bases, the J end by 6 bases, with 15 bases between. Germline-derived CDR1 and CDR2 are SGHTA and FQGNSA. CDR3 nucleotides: TGTGCCAGCCTGCGGGGCCAGGCGGATACGCAGTATTTT. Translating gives CASLRGQADTQYF.

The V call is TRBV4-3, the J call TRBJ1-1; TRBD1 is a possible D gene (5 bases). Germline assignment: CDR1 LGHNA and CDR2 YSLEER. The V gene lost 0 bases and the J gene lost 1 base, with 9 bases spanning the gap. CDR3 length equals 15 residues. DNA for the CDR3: TGCGCCAGCAGCCAAGAAGGGGCAGCGAACACTGAAGCTTTCTTT. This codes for CASSQEGAANTEAFF.

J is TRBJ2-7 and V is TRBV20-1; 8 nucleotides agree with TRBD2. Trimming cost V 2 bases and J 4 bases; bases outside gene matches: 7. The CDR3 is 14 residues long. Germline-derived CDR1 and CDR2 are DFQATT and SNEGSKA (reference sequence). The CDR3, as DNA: TGCAGTGCTAGACACCTAGCGGGCGAATACGAGCAGTACGTC. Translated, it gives CSARHLAGEYEQYV.

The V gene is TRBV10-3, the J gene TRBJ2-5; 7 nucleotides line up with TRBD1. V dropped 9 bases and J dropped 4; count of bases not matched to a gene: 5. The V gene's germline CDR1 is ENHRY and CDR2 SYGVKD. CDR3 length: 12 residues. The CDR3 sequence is CAIATGRETQYF. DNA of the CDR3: TGTGCCATTGCGACAGGGAGAGAGACCCAGTACTTC.

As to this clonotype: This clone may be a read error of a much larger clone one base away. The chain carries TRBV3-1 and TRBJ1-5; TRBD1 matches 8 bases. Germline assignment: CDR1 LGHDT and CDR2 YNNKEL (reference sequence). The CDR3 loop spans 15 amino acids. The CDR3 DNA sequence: TGTGCCAGCAGCCAAGCGGGACAGGCCAATCGGCCCCAGCATTTT. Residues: CASSQAGQANRPQHF.

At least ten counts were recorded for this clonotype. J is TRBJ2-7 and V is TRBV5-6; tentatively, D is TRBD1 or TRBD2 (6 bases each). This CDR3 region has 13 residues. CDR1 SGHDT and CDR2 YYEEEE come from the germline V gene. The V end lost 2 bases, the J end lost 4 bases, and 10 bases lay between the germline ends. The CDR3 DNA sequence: TGTGCCAGCAGCTTTATAGGGGGGTACGAGCAGTACTTC. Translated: CASSFIGGYEQYF. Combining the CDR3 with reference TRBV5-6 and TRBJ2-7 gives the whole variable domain DAGVTQSPTHLIKTRGQQVTLRCSPKSGHDTVSWYQQALGQGPQFIFQYYEEEERQRGNFPDRFSGHQFPNYSSELNVNALLLGDSALYLCASSFIGGYEQYFGPGTRLTVT.

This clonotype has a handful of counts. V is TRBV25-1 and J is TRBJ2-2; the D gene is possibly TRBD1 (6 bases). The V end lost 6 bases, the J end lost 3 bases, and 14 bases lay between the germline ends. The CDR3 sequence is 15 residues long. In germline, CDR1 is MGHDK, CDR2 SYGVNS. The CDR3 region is CASRTQGGDTGELFF. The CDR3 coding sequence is TGTGCCAGCAGAACGCAAGGGGGTGACACCGGGGAGCTGTTTTTT.

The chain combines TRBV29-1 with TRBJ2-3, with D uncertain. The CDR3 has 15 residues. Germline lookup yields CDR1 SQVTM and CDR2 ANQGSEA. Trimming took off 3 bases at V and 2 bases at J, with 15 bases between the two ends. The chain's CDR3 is CSVDTSVSSTDTQYF. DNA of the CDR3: TGCAGCGTTGATACCAGTGTTTCGTCCACAGATACGCAGTATTTT.

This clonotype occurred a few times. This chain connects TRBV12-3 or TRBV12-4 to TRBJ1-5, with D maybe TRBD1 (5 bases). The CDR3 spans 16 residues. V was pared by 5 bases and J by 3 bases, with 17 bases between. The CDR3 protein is CASSPVVGTYNQPQHF. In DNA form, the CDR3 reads TGTGCCAGCAGTCCCGTGGTGGGGACCTACAATCAGCCCCAGCATTTT.